This TCR beta chain was observed in a study of OX40 agonist ivuxolimab in advanced cancers. The study's findings and limits: At doses 0.1 to 3.0 mg/kg, CD4+ and CD8+ clones expanded. It was also the case that some nonresponders had low normalized T-cell clonal expansion.

Germline lookup yields CDR1 SEHNR and CDR2 FQNEAQ (reference sequence). Trimming removed 4 bases from V and 3 bases from J, with 10 bases in between. The CDR3 extends over 14 amino acids. Of note for this clone: Antigen specificity is unknown.

Method: immunoSEQ multiplex PCR; TCRdb's copy keeps in-frame clones and lacks some. The sample includes approximately 15,000 clones, approximately 76% seen only once; the top ten take 32%. Prior autoimmune disease or systemic immunosuppression barred patients. This sequence originates from an adult with an advanced solid tumor such as melanoma, head and neck, liver or kidney cancer. This chain connects TRBV7-9 to TRBJ2-1, with D possibly being TRBD2 (6 bases). Source: CD4+ or CD8+ T cells sorted from blood, taken in a trial of the OX40 agonist ivuxolimab. The CDR3 is CASSYPGGYNEQFF. The DNA for the CDR3 is TGTGCCAGCAGCTATCCCGGGGGCTACAATGAGCAGTTCTTC.